The 28 T cell receptor beta chains in this list originate from one sample, sequenced in a study of cytomegalovirus exposure and HLA in healthy donors. The primer mix had 60 Vbeta and 13 Jbeta primers. Method: immunoSEQ multiplex PCR; TCRdb's copy keeps in-frame clones and lacks some. In the table there are around 150,000 clones, just under 80% of which are singletons. The sample was PBMCs. The receptors were gathered from a male donor in good health and CMV-seronegative.

This chain uses TRBV7-2 with TRBJ1-5, with D possibly being TRBD1 (6 bases). Trimming removed 4 bases at V and 8 bases at J, with 18 bases between. Per germline, CDR1 SGHTA and CDR2 FQGNSA. The CDR3 extends over 15 amino acids. The CDR3 protein is CASSSGHRGREPQHF. DNA for the CDR3: TGTGCCAGCAGCTCGGGACACCGCGGCCGTGAGCCCCAGCATTTT. Looking up the rest from reference TRBV7-2 and TRBJ1-5 gives the full variable domain: GAGVSQSPSNKVTEKGKDVELRCDPISGHTALYWYRQSLGQGLEFLIYFQGNSAPDKSGLPSDRFSAERTGGSVSTLTIQRTQQEDSAVYLCASSSGHRGREPQHFGDGTRLSIL.

V and J are TRBV27 and TRBJ2-2; 11 bases map to TRBD2. J lost 4 bases, V lost 6 bases, and 1 base had no gene match. The CDR3 totals 14 residues. Germline V gene sequence: CDR1 MNHEY, CDR2 SMNVEV (reference sequence). The DNA for the CDR3 is TGTGCCAGCAGCCTAGCGGGGGGCACCGGGGAGCTGTTTTTT. Translating gives CASSLAGGTGELFF.

V and J are TRBV7-2 and TRBJ1-2; the match to TRBD1 covers 10 bases. This CDR3 comprises 14 residues. The trim removed 5 bases at V and 3 bases at J, leaving 3 bases unmatched. CDR1 and CDR2 from the germline V gene are SGHTA and FQGNSA. CDR3 protein: CASSRQGADYGYTF. The CDR3 DNA is TGTGCCAGCAGCCGACAGGGGGCGGACTATGGCTACACCTTC.

The V gene is TRBV7-2, the J gene TRBJ2-7; D not resolved. Trimming removed 2 bases from V and 5 bases from J, with 10 bases in between. In germline, CDR1 is SGHTA, CDR2 FQGNSA. This CDR3 has 13 residues. As DNA, the CDR3 is TGTGCCAGCAGCTTACCCTCTCGGGACGAGCAGTACTTC. Its protein product is CASSLPSRDEQYF.

The chain carries TRBV9 and TRBJ1-4; a weak D match, TRBD1 (5 bases). CDR1 is SGDLS and CDR2 is YYNGEE in the germline V gene. The CDR3 totals 15 residues. V shed 1 base and J shed 6 bases, with 13 bases lying between them. For the CDR3, the DNA is TGTGCCAGCAGCGTACAGGGAGGGTCCCATGAAAAACTGTTTTTT. Translated, it gives CASSVQGGSHEKLFF.

The rearrangement uses TRBV19 and TRBJ1-2; weak D call: TRBD1 (5 bases). This CDR3 spans 13 amino acids. Trimming pared 3 bases from V and 5 bases from J, leaving 10 bases between. Germline values: CDR1 LNHDA, CDR2 SQIVND (reference sequence). Written as DNA, the CDR3 is TGTGCCAGTAGTATCGGGGGGAGATATGGCTACACCTTC. Protein: CASSIGGRYGYTF.

This rearrangement joins TRBV15 to TRBJ2-5; D is unresolved. The CDR3 length is 14 residues. Deletions cut 0 bases from V and 5 bases from J, with 10 bases between. In germline, CDR1 is LNHNV, CDR2 YYDKDF (reference sequence). For the CDR3, the DNA is TGTGCCACCAGCAGAGACCTGGGCCGCGAGACCCAGTACTTC. Translated, it gives CATSRDLGRETQYF.

A few counts support this clone. The rearrangement uses TRBV19 and TRBJ2-2, with 8 bases lining up with TRBD2. CDR1 and CDR2 from the germline V gene are LNHDA and SQIVND (reference sequence). The CDR3 totals 16 residues. Trimming cost V 7 bases and J 0 bases; bases outside gene matches: 7. CDR3 sequence reads: CASTRSGGSNTGELFF. The CDR3 DNA reads TGTGCCAGTACAAGGAGCGGGGGATCGAACACCGGGGAGCTGTTTTTT.

The gene calls are TRBV7-2 and TRBJ2-5, with 7 nucleotides matching TRBD2. This CDR3 region has 18 residues. Germline assignment: CDR1 SGHTA and CDR2 FQGNSA. V shed 1 base, J shed 5 bases, and the junction held 16 bases outside the gene matches. Here the CDR3 reads CASSLVGGGPRVGETQYF. The CDR3 DNA reads TGTGCCAGCAGCTTAGTCGGCGGGGGACCACGGGTAGGGGAGACCCAGTACTTC.

The chain links TRBV6-6 to TRBJ2-5; tentatively, D is TRBD1 (6 bases). The CDR3 consists of 15 residues. V shed 5 bases and J shed 4 bases, with 17 bases lying between them. The germline gives CDR1 MNHNY, CDR2 SVGAGI (reference sequence). CDR3 protein: CASSPNKGQGETQYF. The CDR3 region has the DNA TGTGCCAGCAGTCCCAACAAGGGACAAGGAGAGACCCAGTACTTC.

This rearrangement joins TRBV18 to TRBJ2-7, with 12 positions matching TRBD2. Trimming cost V 4 bases and J 1 base; bases outside gene matches: 5. CDR1 and CDR2 (germline): KGHSH, LQKENI. This CDR3 contains 16 residues. The CDR3 DNA reads TGTGCCAGCTCACGACAGACTAGCGGGGGTTCCTACGAGCAGTACTTC. Translation gives CASSRQTSGGSYEQYF.

The chain is built from TRBV18 and TRBJ2-5; D may be TRBD1 (6 bases). This CDR3 contains 14 residues. V lost 2 bases and J 4 bases, leaving 11 bases between the germline ends. CDR1 and CDR2 (germline): KGHSH, LQKENI. The DNA of the CDR3 is TGTGCCAGCTCACCATCACAGGGTCTAGAGACCCAGTACTTC. Amino acids: CASSPSQGLETQYF.

The chain couples TRBV7-2 to TRBJ2-3; TRBD1 aligns across 8 bases. After removal of 1 base from V and 4 bases from J, the junction contained 1 base not matched to a gene. This CDR3 is 14 amino acids long. The germline V gene has CDR1 SGHTA and CDR2 FQGNSA. The CDR3 DNA is TGTGCCAGCAGCTTAGACAGGGGGTCAGATACGCAGTATTTT. This translates into CASSLDRGSDTQYF.

This chain connects TRBV5-4 to TRBJ2-1; 7 bases match TRBD1. This CDR3 is built from 12 residues. V was clipped by 2 bases and J by 15 bases; unmatched bases: 8. Germline CDR1 SGHNT, CDR2 YYREEE (reference sequence). The CDR3 nucleotides are TGTGCCAGCAGCTTTACGCCGGGACAGCTGTTCTTC. This encodes CASSFTPGQLFF.

The table lists this clone with a few counts. The genes are TRBV6-6 and TRBJ1-4, with D maybe TRBD1 (5 bases). CDR3 length: 14 residues. The ends were cut back, 2 bases at V and 2 bases at J, with 6 bases in the middle. The germline V gene has CDR1 MNHNY and CDR2 SVGAGI (reference sequence). DNA for the CDR3: TGTGCCAGCAGTTACGCAGGGACTAATGAAAAACTGTTTTTT. Encoded protein: CASSYAGTNEKLFF.

The gene calls are TRBV2 and TRBJ2-1; D possibly corresponds to TRBD1 (6 bases). V dropped 5 bases and J dropped 8 bases, with 10 bases sitting between them. Looked up from germline, CDR1 is SNHLY and CDR2 is FYNNEI. The CDR3 covers 12 residues. Here the CDR3 reads CASSTGLHEQFF. DNA of the CDR3: TGTGCCAGCAGTACAGGGTTACATGAGCAGTTCTTC.

On this clone itself: In the same sample, other DNA sequences code for this CDR3. The chain employs TRBV5-1 and TRBJ2-5; TRBD2 matches 8 bases. Trimming removed 6 bases from V and 1 base from J; junction bases left unmatched: 2. Germline CDR1 reads SGHRS; CDR2 reads YFSETQ. The CDR3 spans 13 residues. CDR3: CASNRGGQETQYF. CDR3 nucleotides: TGCGCCAGCAACCGGGGGGGCCAAGAGACCCAGTACTTC.

This clone was counted a few times. The V call is TRBV4-3, the J call TRBJ1-2; D possibly corresponds to TRBD1 (5 bases). The V and J ends lost 7 bases and 4 bases respectively, with 16 bases between them. The CDR3 loop spans 14 amino acids. In germline, CDR1 is LGHNA, CDR2 YSLEER. The DNA for the CDR3 is TGCGCCAGCACCGAGACAGTCCGGACCTATGGCTACACCTTC. Translated: CASTETVRTYGYTF.

The chain is built from TRBV11-2 and TRBJ2-5, with 11 bases matching TRBD2. Germline assignment: CDR1 SGHAT and CDR2 FQNNGV. V lost 5 bases, J lost 1 base, and 3 bases stayed unmatched. The CDR3 runs 15 residues. DNA of the CDR3: TGTGCCAGCAGCATTGGGACTAGCGGCCAAGAGACCCAGTACTTC. Translated: CASSIGTSGQETQYF.

In this sample, this clone turned up once. This chain joins TRBV2 and TRBJ2-7, with 8 bases identical to TRBD1. With 4 bases clipped from V and 5 bases from J, the junction kept 10 bases outside the gene matches. The CDR3 has 15 amino acids. Germline V gene data show CDR1 as SNHLY and CDR2 as FYNNEI. The CDR3 here is CASSGRTGTTNEQYF. CDR3 nucleotides: TGTGCCAGCAGTGGAAGGACAGGGACAACCAACGAGCAGTACTTC.

This clone came up once. V and J are TRBV11-2 and TRBJ2-7, with TRBD2 identical over 11 bases. Per the germline V gene, CDR1 is SGHAT and CDR2 is FQNNGV. V dropped 5 bases and J dropped 7; count of bases not matched to a gene: 13. This CDR3 has 16 amino acids. CDR3 protein: CASSPQLSGGAGEQYF. CDR3 DNA: TGTGCCAGCAGCCCCCAGCTTAGCGGGGGGGCGGGGGAGCAGTACTTC.

The V and J genes are TRBV18 and TRBJ2-5; TRBD1 matches 7 bases. The junction had 6 bases not matched to a gene; V was cut back by 3 bases and J by 5 bases. CDR3 length: 14 residues. Germline V gene data show CDR1 as KGHSH and CDR2 as LQKENI. DNA for the CDR3: TGTGCCAGCTCACCCAGGGGGATAGGTGAGACCCAGTACTTC. Translated: CASSPRGIGETQYF.

The V call is TRBV4-2, the J call TRBJ2-3; tentatively, D is TRBD2 (6 bases). The CDR3 length is 15 residues. In germline, CDR1 is LGHNA, CDR2 YNFKEQ. Trimming took off 8 bases at V and 0 bases at J, with 15 bases between the two ends. The CDR3 DNA is TGTGCCAGCGGCCGGGGACTTGAGAGCACAGATACGCAGTATTTT. This sequence encodes CASGRGLESTDTQYF.

The gene calls are TRBV7-8 and TRBJ1-3, with no clear D. Germline CDR1 and CDR2: SGHVS and FQNEAQ. This CDR3 has 11 residues. V was trimmed by 10 bases and J by 4 bases, leaving 8 bases between them. The CDR3 region has the DNA TGTGCCATCCTCTTCGGAAACACCATATATTTT. It encodes CAILFGNTIYF.

The chain uses TRBV30 and TRBJ2-3; D might be TRBD2 (6 bases). The germline V and J ends were trimmed by 4 bases and 7 bases, with 12 bases remaining between them. Germline lookup yields CDR1 GTSNPN and CDR2 SVGIG (reference sequence). This CDR3 has 12 amino acids. The CDR3 DNA follows: TGTGCCTGGATCCAGGGCGGGAATACGCAGTATTTT. It is translated as CAWIQGGNTQYF.

This chain links TRBV9 with TRBJ1-6; D not certain. Trimming stripped 0 bases from V and 0 bases from J, with 7 bases between. The germline V gene has CDR1 SGDLS and CDR2 YYNGEE. The CDR3 sequence is 16 residues long. CDR3 in amino acids: CASSVGESSYNSPLHF. The CDR3, as DNA: TGTGCCAGCAGCGTAGGGGAGAGCTCCTATAATTCACCCCTCCACTTT.

V is TRBV9 and J is TRBJ2-7; 11 nucleotides line up with TRBD2. The germline V gene encodes CDR1 SGDLS and CDR2 YYNGEE. The length of the CDR3 is 14 residues. V dropped 4 bases and J dropped 3; count of bases not matched to a gene: 3. As DNA, the CDR3 is TGTGCCAGCAGCCCTAGCGGGGGGATCTACGAGCAGTACTTC. Translation: CASSPSGGIYEQYF.

The gene calls are TRBV27 and TRBJ2-1; D ambiguous. Germline CDR1 and CDR2: MNHEY and SMNVEV (reference sequence). CDR3 length: 12 residues. V was clipped by 6 bases and J by 10 bases, with 13 bases between them. Here the CDR3 reads CASSLRRNEQFF. The CDR3, as DNA: TGTGCCAGCAGCCTTAGGAGAAACGAGCAGTTCTTC.